These T cell receptor beta chains were read from a single sample in a study of shared clonotypes between healthy human individuals. Produced via immunoSEQ multiplex PCR; TCRdb's table is partial and in-frame only. Of 2.5 million or so clones in the sample, 85% to 95% were seen once. Input material: naive CD4+ T cells sorted from blood. These receptors were obtained from a man aged 18 to 29 in good health. CDR3s include the opening cysteine and the closing phenylalanine or tryptophan. A D gene is named only where the DNA matches it firmly. Rows give clone size only sometimes, using once, few, many, or a class for an expanded clone.

CDR3	DNA	D	length	V	size	J
CSVVLGVDQPQHF	TGCAGCGTTGTGCTAGGGGTCGATCAGCCCCAGCATTTT	-	13	TRBV29-1	-	TRBJ1-5
CASSTDRVYEQYF	TGTGCCAGCAGCACTGACAGGGTCTACGAGCAGTACTTC	TRBD1	13	TRBV5-4	-	TRBJ2-7
CAWSVGGNSYEQYF	TGTGCCTGGAGTGTAGGTGGGAATTCCTACGAGCAGTACTTC	-	14	TRBV30	-	TRBJ2-7
CASGRPGTGVEKLFF	TGTGCCAGCGGACGCCCCGGGACCGGGGTTGAAAAACTGTTTTTT	-	15	TRBV28	once	TRBJ1-4
CASSEVGAFPSGNTIYF	TGTGCCAGCAGTGAAGTAGGCGCGTTCCCCTCTGGAAACACCATATATTTT	-	17	TRBV6-1	-	TRBJ1-3
CASSVGNRGSSYNEQFF	TGTGCCAGCAGCGTAGGAAATCGGGGGAGCTCCTACAATGAGCAGTTCTTC	-	17	TRBV9	-	TRBJ2-1
CASRARGPEAFF	TGCGCCAGCAGGGCTAGAGGGCCTGAAGCTTTCTTT	-	12	TRBV5-1	-	TRBJ1-1
CSVWDVTNTGELFF	TGCAGCGTATGGGACGTAACGAACACCGGGGAGCTGTTTTTT	-	14	TRBV29-1	-	TRBJ2-2
CASSSTSGERLYEQYF	TGTGCCAGCAGCTCCACTTCAGGAGAACGGCTATACGAGCAGTACTTC	-	16	TRBV5-4	once	TRBJ2-7
CASSVTGKELRSPLHF	TGTGCCAGCAGCGTAACAGGGAAGGAATTGAGATCACCCCTCCACTTT	-	16	TRBV5-4	-	TRBJ1-6
CASSIRPILSNEQFF	TGTGCCAGTAGTATAAGGCCCATACTCAGCAATGAGCAGTTCTTC	-	15	TRBV19	-	TRBJ2-1
CASSYRDPRQFF	TGTGCCAGCAGCTACCGGGACCCACGGCAGTTCTTC	-	12	TRBV11-2	-	TRBJ2-1
CASSEGQASSGYTF	TGTGCCAGCAGTGAGGGACAGGCCTCCTCTGGCTACACCTTC	TRBD1	14	TRBV6-4	-	TRBJ1-2
CASSLIPWAGGGVGGETQYF	TGTGCCAGCAGCTTAATCCCGTGGGCTGGCGGGGGAGTCGGCGGGGAGACCCAGTACTTC	TRBD2	20	TRBV7-6	-	TRBJ2-5
CASTDRANTEAFF	TGTGCCAGCACAGACAGGGCGAACACTGAAGCTTTCTTT	TRBD1	13	TRBV2	-	TRBJ1-1
CASSVEDRHTGELFF	TGTGCCAGCAGCGTAGAGGACAGGCACACCGGGGAGCTGTTTTTT	TRBD1	15	TRBV9	-	TRBJ2-2
CAISHRTDTQYF	TGTGCCATCAGTCACCGCACAGATACGCAGTATTTT	-	12	TRBV10-3	-	TRBJ2-3
CASRLAQAGGNTEAFF	TGTGCAAGTCGCTTAGCGCAGGCCGGGGGGAACACTGAAGCTTTCTTT	-	16	TRBV12-2	-	TRBJ1-1
CAISEQGLANQPQHF	TGTGCCATCAGCGAGCAAGGGTTGGCGAATCAGCCCCAGCATTTT	-	15	TRBV10-3	-	TRBJ1-5
CASSLLTPGANVLTF	TGTGCTAGCAGCTTACTTACGCCTGGGGCCAACGTCCTGACTTTC	-	15	TRBV7-7	-	TRBJ2-6
CASGKTSSLREQFF	TGTGCCAGCGGGAAGACCAGCAGTCTGAGAGAGCAGTTCTTC	-	14	TRBV2	few	TRBJ2-1
CSYLTGLFTLEQYF	TGCAGCTACCTGACAGGCCTTTTTACGTTAGAGCAGTACTTC	-	14	TRBV29-1	-	TRBJ2-7
CASSYSKGSHTEAFF	TGTGCCAGCAGTTACTCGAAGGGCAGCCACACTGAAGCTTTCTTT	-	15	TRBV6-5	-	TRBJ1-1
CASSLRGEETQYF	TGTGCCAGCAGCTTGAGGGGCGAAGAGACCCAGTACTTC	-	13	TRBV5-4	-	TRBJ2-5
CASYQLAGQETQYF	TGTGCCAGCTACCAGTTGGCGGGACAAGAGACCCAGTACTTC	-	14	TRBV28	-	TRBJ2-5
CASRYERRTPEWLNSPLHF	TGTGCCAGCAGATATGAGAGGCGGACACCTGAGTGGCTCAATTCACCCCTCCACTTT	-	19	TRBV5-4	few	TRBJ1-6
CATQLAHTDTQYF	TGTGCCACCCAGTTGGCCCACACAGATACGCAGTATTTT	-	13	TRBV10-3	-	TRBJ2-3
CASSVSGRGTDTQYF	TGTGCCAGCAGCGTAAGCGGGAGGGGGACAGATACGCAGTATTTT	TRBD2	15	TRBV9	-	TRBJ2-3
CASSLLQYGGRAARGANVLTF	TGTGCCAGCAGCTTACTTCAGTACGGGGGGCGAGCGGCGCGTGGGGCCAACGTCCTGACTTTC	-	21	TRBV7-8	once	TRBJ2-6
CASSRGTGKMNTEAFF	TGTGCCAGCTCACGCGGGACAGGGAAAATGAACACTGAAGCTTTCTTT	TRBD1	16	TRBV18	-	TRBJ1-1
CASSFQGAGEKLFF	TGTGCCAGCAGCTTTCAAGGGGCTGGGGAAAAACTGTTTTTT	-	14	TRBV7-9	-	TRBJ1-4
CASRRGTGGNTGELFF	TGTGCCAGCAGGAGGGGGACCGGGGGGAACACCGGGGAGCTGTTTTTT	-	16	TRBV27	-	TRBJ2-2
CASSFLGQANTEAFF	TGTGCCAGCAGCTTTCTGGGACAGGCGAACACTGAAGCTTTCTTT	TRBD1	15	TRBV7-2	-	TRBJ1-1
CASSRMDSQETQYF	TGTGCCAGCAGCCGCATGGACAGCCAAGAGACCCAGTACTTC	-	14	TRBV5-4	-	TRBJ2-5
CASSLVGQGETQYF	TGCGCCAGCAGCTTGGTGGGACAAGGAGAGACCCAGTACTTC	-	14	TRBV5-1	-	TRBJ2-5
CASREGLNTEAFF	TGTGCCAGCAGGGAAGGATTGAACACTGAAGCTTTCTTT	-	13	TRBV5-4	-	TRBJ1-1
CASSGPGDEQYF	TGTGCCAGCAGCGGACCAGGGGACGAGCAGTACTTC	-	12	TRBV7-9	-	TRBJ2-7
CASSSGGGYGYTF	TGTGCCAGCAGCTCAGGGGGCGGCTATGGCTACACCTTC	TRBD1	13	TRBV9	-	TRBJ1-2
CASSSPGAGRGELFF	TGTGCCAGCAGTTCCCCGGGGGCAGGTCGCGGGGAGCTGTTTTTT	-	15	TRBV28	once	TRBJ2-2
CASSLEQGANSPLHF	TGCGCCAGCAGCTTGGAACAGGGGGCGAATTCACCCCTCCACTTT	TRBD1	15	TRBV5-1	-	TRBJ1-6
CASSPTDSNYGYTF	TGTGCCAGCAGCCCCACAGACTCTAACTATGGCTACACCTTC	-	14	TRBV9	-	TRBJ1-2
CASSLSGDRGENTEAFF	TGCGCCAGCAGCCTAAGTGGGGACAGGGGCGAGAACACTGAAGCTTTCTTT	TRBD1	17	TRBV4-3	once	TRBJ1-1
CASSESPRKGLDNSPLHF	TGTGCCAGCAGTGAATCACCCCGGAAGGGTTTGGATAATTCACCCCTCCACTTT	-	18	TRBV25-1	-	TRBJ1-6
CASSLAAPNEQFF	TGTGCCAGCAGCTTAGCGGCCCCCAATGAGCAGTTCTTC	-	13	TRBV7-9	-	TRBJ2-1
CASTLYEKLFF	TGTGCCAGCACTTTATACGAAAAACTGTTTTTT	-	11	TRBV7-9	-	TRBJ1-4
CASSLIGGTDTQYF	TGTGCCAGCAGTTTGATAGGAGGCACAGATACGCAGTATTTT	-	14	TRBV2	-	TRBJ2-3
CAITIDRATEAFF	TGTGCCATCACGATTGACCGGGCCACTGAAGCTTTCTTT	-	13	TRBV10-3	once	TRBJ1-1
CASSRLGGQGNYNEQFF	TGTGCCAGCAGTCGATTGGGCGGACAGGGGAACTACAATGAGCAGTTCTTC	TRBD1	17	TRBV27	-	TRBJ2-1
CASRAGTGALYGYTF	TGTGCCAGCAGGGCCGGGACAGGGGCGCTCTATGGCTACACCTTC	TRBD1	15	TRBV9	-	TRBJ1-2
CASSLAGTGDQPQHF	TGCGCCAGCAGCTTGGCCGGGACAGGAGATCAGCCCCAGCATTTT	TRBD1	15	TRBV5-1	-	TRBJ1-5
CASSISGNTGELFF	TGTGCCAGCAGTATATCAGGGAACACCGGGGAGCTGTTTTTT	-	14	TRBV2	-	TRBJ2-2